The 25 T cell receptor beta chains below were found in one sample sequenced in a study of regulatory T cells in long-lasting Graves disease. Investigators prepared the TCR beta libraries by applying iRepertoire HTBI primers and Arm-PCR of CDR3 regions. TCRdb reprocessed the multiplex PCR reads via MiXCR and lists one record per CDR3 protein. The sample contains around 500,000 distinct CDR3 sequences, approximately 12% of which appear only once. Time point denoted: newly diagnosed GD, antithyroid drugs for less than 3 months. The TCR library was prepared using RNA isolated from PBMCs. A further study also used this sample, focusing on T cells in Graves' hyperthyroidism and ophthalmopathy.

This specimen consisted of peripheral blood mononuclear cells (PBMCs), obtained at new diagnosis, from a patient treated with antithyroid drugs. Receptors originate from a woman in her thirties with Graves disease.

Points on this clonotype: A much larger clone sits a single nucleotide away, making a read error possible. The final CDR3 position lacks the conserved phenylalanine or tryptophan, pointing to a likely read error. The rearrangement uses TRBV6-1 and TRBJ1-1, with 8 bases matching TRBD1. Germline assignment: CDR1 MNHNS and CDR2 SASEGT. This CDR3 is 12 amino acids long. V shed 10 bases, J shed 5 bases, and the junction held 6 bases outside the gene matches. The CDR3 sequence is CATRTGKTEAFS. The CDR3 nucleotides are TGTGCCACTCGGACAGGGAAGACTGAAGCTTTCTCT.

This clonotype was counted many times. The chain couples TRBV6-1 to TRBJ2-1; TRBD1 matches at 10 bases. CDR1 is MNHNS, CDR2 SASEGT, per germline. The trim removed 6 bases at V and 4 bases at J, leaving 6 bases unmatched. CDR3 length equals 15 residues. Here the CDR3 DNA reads TGTGCCAGCAGGCCCGGGACAGGGGCATACAATGAGCAGTTCTTC. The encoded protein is CASRPGTGAYNEQFF.

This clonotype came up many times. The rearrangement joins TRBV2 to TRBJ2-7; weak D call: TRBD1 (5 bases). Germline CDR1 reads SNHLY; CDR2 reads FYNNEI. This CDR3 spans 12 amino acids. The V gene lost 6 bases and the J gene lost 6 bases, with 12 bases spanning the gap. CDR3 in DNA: TGTGCCAGCAGCCAAGACAGATTCGAGCAGTACTTC. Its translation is CASSQDRFEQYF.

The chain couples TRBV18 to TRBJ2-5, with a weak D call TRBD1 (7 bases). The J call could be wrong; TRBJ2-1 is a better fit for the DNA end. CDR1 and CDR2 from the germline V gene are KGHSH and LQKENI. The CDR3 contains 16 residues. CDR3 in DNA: TGTGCCAGCCAGGGGGGACCACCCTCGCCTTACAATGAGCAGTTCTTC. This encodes CASQGGPPSPYNEQFF.

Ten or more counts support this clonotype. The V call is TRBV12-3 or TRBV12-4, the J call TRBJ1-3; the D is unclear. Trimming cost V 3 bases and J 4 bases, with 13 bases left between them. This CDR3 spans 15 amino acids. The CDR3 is CASSFSSNSGNTIYF. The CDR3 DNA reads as TGTGCCAGCAGTTTTTCCTCGAATAGCGGAAACACCATATATTTT.

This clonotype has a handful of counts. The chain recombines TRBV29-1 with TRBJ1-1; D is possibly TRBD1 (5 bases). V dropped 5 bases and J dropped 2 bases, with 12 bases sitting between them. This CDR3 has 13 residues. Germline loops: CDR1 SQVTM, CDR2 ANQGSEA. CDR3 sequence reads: CSVLKDTNTEAFF. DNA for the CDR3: TGCAGCGTTCTCAAGGACACAAACACTGAAGCTTTCTTT. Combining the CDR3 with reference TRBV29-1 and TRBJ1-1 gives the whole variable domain SAVISQKPSRDICQRGTSLTIQCQVDSQVTMMFWYRQQPGQSLTLIATANQGSEATYESGFVIDKFPISRPNLTFSTLTVSNMSPEDSSIYLCSVLKDTNTEAFFGQGTRLTVV.

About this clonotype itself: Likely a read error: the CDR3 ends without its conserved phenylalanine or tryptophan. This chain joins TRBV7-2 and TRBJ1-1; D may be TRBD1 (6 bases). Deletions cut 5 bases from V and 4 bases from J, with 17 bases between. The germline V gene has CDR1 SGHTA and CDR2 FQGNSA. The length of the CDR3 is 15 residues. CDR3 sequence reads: CASSPTGWGLTEAFL. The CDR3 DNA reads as TGTGCCAGCAGCCCCACCGGGTGGGGGCTCACTGAAGCTTTCCTT.

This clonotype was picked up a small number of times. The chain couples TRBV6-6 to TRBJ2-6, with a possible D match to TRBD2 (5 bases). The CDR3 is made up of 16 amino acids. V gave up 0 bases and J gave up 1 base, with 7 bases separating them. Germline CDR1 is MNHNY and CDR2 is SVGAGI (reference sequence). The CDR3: CASSYSGESGANVLTF. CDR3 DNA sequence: TGTGCCAGCAGTTACTCGGGAGAGTCTGGGGCCAACGTCCTGACTTTC.

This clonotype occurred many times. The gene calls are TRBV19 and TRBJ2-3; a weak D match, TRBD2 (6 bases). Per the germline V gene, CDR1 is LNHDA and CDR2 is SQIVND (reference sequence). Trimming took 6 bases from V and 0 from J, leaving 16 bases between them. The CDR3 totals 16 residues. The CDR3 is CASRRTGLSSTDTQYF. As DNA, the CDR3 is TGTGCCAGTAGGCGAACGGGACTTTCCAGCACAGATACGCAGTATTTT. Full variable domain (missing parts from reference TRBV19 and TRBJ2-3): DGGITQSPKYLFRKEGQNVTLSCEQNLNHDAMYWYRQDPGQGLRLIYYSQIVNDFQKGDIAEGYSVSREKKESFPLTVTSAQKNPTAFYLCASRRTGLSSTDTQYFGPGTRLTVL.

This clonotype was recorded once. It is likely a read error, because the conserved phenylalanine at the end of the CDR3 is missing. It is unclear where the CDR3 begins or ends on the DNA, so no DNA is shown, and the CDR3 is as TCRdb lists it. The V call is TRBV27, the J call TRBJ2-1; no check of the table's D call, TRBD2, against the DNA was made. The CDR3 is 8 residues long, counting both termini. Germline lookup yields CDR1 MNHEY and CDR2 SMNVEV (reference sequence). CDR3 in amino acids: CASRLLAG.

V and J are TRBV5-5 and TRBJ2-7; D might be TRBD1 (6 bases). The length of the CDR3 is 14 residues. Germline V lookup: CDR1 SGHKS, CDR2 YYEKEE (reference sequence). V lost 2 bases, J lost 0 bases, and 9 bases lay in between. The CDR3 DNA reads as TGTGCCAGCAGCTTCAGACAGGCCTCCTACGAGCAGTACTTC. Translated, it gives CASSFRQASYEQYF.

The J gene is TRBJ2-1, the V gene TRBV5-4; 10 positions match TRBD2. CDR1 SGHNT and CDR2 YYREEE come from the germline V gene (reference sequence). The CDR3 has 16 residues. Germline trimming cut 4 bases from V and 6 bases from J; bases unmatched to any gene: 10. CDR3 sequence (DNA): TGTGCCAGCAGCCAAACACTAGCGGGACTTCCCAATGAGCAGTTCTTC. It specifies CASSQTLAGLPNEQFF.

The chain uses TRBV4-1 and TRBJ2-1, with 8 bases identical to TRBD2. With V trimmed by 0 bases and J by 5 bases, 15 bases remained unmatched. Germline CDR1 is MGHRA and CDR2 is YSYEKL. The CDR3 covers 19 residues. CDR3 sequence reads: CASSQDNGRGLVTHNEQFF. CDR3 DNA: TGCGCCAGCAGCCAAGATAACGGGCGGGGACTAGTAACCCACAATGAGCAGTTCTTC.

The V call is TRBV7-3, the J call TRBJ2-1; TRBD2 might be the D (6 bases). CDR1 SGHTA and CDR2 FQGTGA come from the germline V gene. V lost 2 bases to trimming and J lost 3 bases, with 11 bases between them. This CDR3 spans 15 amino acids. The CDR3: CASSLYGDFYNEQFF. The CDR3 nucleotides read TGTGCCAGCAGCTTATATGGGGACTTCTACAATGAGCAGTTCTTC.

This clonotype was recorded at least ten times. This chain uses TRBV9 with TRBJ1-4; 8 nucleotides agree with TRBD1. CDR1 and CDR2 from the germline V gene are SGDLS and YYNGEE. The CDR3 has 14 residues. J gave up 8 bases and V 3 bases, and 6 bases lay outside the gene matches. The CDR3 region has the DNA TGTGCCAGCAGCGCAGGGGGCGCGTCGGAAAAACTGTTTTTT. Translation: CASSAGGASEKLFF.

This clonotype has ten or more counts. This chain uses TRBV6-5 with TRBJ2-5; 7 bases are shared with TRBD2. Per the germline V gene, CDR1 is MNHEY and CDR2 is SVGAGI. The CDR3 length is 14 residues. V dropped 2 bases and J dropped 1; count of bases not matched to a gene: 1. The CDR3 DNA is TGTGCCAGCAGTTACGCTAGCGGCCAAGAGACCCAGTACTTC. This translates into CASSYASGQETQYF.

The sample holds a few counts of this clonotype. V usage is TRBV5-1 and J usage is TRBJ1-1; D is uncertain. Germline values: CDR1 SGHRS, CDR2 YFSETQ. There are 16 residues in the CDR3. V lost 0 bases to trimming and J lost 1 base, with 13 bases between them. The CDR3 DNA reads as TGCGCCAGCAGCTTGGGAGGTGGATTTTCGAACACTGAAGCTTTCTTT. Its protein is CASSLGGGFSNTEAFF.

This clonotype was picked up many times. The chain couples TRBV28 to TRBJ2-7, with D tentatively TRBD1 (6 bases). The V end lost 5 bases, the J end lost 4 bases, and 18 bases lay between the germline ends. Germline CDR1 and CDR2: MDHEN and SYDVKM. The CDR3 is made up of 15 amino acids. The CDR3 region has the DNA TGTGCCAGCAGTCCCGGGGACACCAGAGGGTACGAGCAGTACTTC. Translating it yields CASSPGDTRGYEQYF.

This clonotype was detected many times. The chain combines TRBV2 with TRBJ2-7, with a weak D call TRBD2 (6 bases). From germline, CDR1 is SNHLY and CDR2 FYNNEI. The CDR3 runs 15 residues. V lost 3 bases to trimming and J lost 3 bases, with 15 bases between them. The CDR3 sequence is CASSEAWAEGYEQYF. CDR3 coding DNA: TGTGCCAGCAGTGAGGCTTGGGCGGAGGGCTACGAGCAGTACTTC.

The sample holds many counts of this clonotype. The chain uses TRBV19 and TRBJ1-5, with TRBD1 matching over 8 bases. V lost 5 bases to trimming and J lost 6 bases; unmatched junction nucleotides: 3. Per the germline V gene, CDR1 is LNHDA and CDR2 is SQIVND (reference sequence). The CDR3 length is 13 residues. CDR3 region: CASSWTGRQPQHF. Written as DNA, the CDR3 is TGTGCCAGTAGTTGGACAGGGCGTCAGCCCCAGCATTTT.

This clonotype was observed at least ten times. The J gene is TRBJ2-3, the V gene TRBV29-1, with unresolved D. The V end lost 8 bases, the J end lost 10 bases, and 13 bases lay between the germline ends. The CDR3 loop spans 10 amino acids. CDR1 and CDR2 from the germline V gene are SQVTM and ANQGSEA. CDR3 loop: CSMGKEAQYF. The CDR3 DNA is TGCAGCATGGGAAAGGAAGCGCAGTATTTT.

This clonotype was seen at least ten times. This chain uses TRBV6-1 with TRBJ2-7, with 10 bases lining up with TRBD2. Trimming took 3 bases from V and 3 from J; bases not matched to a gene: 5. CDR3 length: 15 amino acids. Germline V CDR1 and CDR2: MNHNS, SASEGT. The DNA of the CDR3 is TGTGCCAGCAGTGACGGACTAGCGGCTATCTACGAGCAGTACTTC. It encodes CASSDGLAAIYEQYF.

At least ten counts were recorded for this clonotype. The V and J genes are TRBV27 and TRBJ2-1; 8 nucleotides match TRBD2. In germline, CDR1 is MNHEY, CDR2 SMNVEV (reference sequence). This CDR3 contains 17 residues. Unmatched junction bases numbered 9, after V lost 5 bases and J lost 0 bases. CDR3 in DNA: TGTGCCAGCAGTCCACGGGGGGGTCAGAGCTCCTACAATGAGCAGTTCTTC. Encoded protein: CASSPRGGQSSYNEQFF.

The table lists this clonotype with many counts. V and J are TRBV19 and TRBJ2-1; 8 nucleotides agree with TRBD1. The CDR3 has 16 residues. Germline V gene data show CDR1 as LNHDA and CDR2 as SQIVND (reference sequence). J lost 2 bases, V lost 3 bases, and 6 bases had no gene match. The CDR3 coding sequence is TGTGCCAGTAGTATCGCCGGGACAGGAGCCTACAATGAGCAGTTCTTC. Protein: CASSIAGTGAYNEQFF.

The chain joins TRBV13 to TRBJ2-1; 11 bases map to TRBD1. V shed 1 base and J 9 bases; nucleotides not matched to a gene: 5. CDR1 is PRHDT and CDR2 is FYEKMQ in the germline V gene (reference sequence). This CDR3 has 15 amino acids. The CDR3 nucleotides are TGTGCCAGCAGCTTAGCGGGACAGGGGGTAGGTGAGCAGTTCTTC. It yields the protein CASSLAGQGVGEQFF.